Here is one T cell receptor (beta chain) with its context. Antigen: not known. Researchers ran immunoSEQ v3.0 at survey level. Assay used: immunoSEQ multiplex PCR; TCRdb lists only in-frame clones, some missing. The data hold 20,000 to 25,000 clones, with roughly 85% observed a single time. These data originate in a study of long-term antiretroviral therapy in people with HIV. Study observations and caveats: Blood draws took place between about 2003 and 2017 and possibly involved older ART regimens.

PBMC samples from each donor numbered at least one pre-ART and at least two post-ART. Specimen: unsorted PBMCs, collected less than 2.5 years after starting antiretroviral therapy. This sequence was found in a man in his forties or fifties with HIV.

As DNA, the CDR3 is TGTGCCAGCAGTGACTCGACTAGCGGGAGCAGCGAGCAGTTCTTC. Translation: CASSDSTSGSSEQFF. J is TRBJ2-1 and V is TRBV6-4; 12 positions match TRBD2. Unmatched junction bases numbered 4, after V lost 0 bases and J lost 10 bases. CDR3 length: 15 amino acids. CDR1 is MRHNA and CDR2 is SNTAGT in the germline V gene.